This TCR beta chain comes out of a study of blood T cell repertoires in COVID-19. Study-wide context: Italy, Spain and the United States were the sources of the convalescent and acute COVID-19 samples.

Looked up from germline, CDR1 is KGHSY and CDR2 is FQNENV. V was clipped by 1 base and J by 2 bases; unmatched bases: 5. CDR3 size: 16 residues. This clone is labeled as large. As handled by the study authors: Nucleated cell number was recorded as an estimate derived from reference gene primer amplification. The method was immunoSEQ multiplex PCR; TCRdb's version includes in-frame clones alone and lacks a portion of them. Clone size and the V and J calls come from that table; the DNA yielded D and trimming. The sample lists 80,000 to 100,000 clones, 70% to 80% occurring once. J is TRBJ1-2 and V is TRBV16, with 9 positions matching TRBD1. The sequenced sample was peripheral blood. This TCR was recovered from a human donor in a cohort sampled during active COVID-19. The CDR3 nucleotides are TGTGCCAGCAGCCAATATCCGGGACAGGGAAACTATGGCTACACCTTC. Amino acids: CASSQYPGQGNYGYTF.